The next 13 T cell receptor beta chains were all read from a single sample in a study of immune evolution from preneoplasia to lung adenocarcinoma. Sequencing used immunoSEQ multiplex PCR; TCRdb keeps in-frame clones, though not all of them. Of 6,000 to 7,500 clones in the sample, around 75% were seen once. Sample: FFPE minimally invasive lung adenocarcinoma tissue. The source is a person aged 65-85 years with lung adenocarcinoma.

The V and J genes are TRBV20-1 and TRBJ2-5, with a possible D match to TRBD1 (5 bases). The V end was cut by 3 bases, the J end by 5 bases, with 7 bases between. The germline gives CDR1 DFQATT, CDR2 SNEGSKA (reference sequence). The CDR3 covers 11 residues. CDR3 sequence (DNA): TGCAGTGCTAGTAAGGGGGAGACCCAGTACTTC. Translating it yields CSASKGETQYF.

This clone was detected once. The gene calls are TRBV7-9 and TRBJ2-3; 7 nucleotides line up with TRBD2. Germline V gene lookup returns CDR1 SEHNR and CDR2 FQNEAQ (reference sequence). The CDR3 consists of 15 residues. After removal of 5 bases from V and 3 bases from J, the junction contained 8 bases not matched to a gene. The CDR3 bases are TGTGCCAGCAGCCCCGCGGCGGGAGTGACAGATACGCAGTATTTT. It translates to CASSPAAGVTDTQYF.

The rearrangement links TRBV7-2 to TRBJ2-5; the D is unclear. Germline CDR1 reads SGHTA; CDR2 reads FQGNSA. The CDR3 has 15 residues. V lost 4 bases and J lost 0, with 12 bases in between. DNA of the CDR3: TGTGCCAGCAGCTCAGCCGCCGCGTACCAAGAGACCCAGTACTTC. Translating gives CASSSAAAYQETQYF.

The J gene is TRBJ2-6, the V gene TRBV7-9, with D possibly being TRBD1 or TRBD2 (5 bases each). Trimming removed 5 bases from V and 1 base from J, with 12 bases in between. This CDR3 region has 16 residues. Germline V CDR1 and CDR2: SEHNR, FQNEAQ (reference sequence). Written as DNA, the CDR3 is TGTGCCAGCAGCCCGAGGGGTCAATCTGGGGCCAACGTCCTGACTTTC. This translates into CASSPRGQSGANVLTF.

This chain links TRBV6-5 with TRBJ2-7; no clear D. Germline V CDR1 and CDR2: MNHEY, SVGAGI. The ends were cut back, 6 bases at V and 3 bases at J, with 6 bases in the middle. The length of the CDR3 is 11 residues. The CDR3 here is CASRAGYEQYF. The CDR3 DNA reads TGTGCCAGCAGAGCAGGCTACGAGCAGTACTTC.

V usage is TRBV10-3 and J usage is TRBJ2-7; 7 bases fit TRBD1. J was trimmed by 4 bases and V by 0 bases; bases with no gene match: 9. This CDR3 comprises 16 residues. CDR1 ENHRY and CDR2 SYGVKD come from the germline V gene. CDR3 residues: CAISESGQDGKYEQYF. In DNA form, the CDR3 reads TGTGCCATCAGTGAGTCCGGACAGGACGGAAAATACGAGCAGTACTTC.

V and J are TRBV4-3 and TRBJ2-5; a weak D match, TRBD1 (5 bases). Trimming shortened V by 1 base and J by 1 base, and 10 bases separated the two germline ends. Germline V lookup: CDR1 LGHNA, CDR2 YSLEER. This CDR3 contains 15 residues. The DNA for the CDR3 is TGCGCCAGCAGCCAAGGAGTTAGGGGCCAAGAGACCCAGTACTTC. This encodes CASSQGVRGQETQYF.

The chain recombines TRBV7-9 with TRBJ2-7; TRBD1 matches at 7 bases. The CDR3 is made up of 13 amino acids. V lost 5 bases, J lost 2 bases, and 3 bases stayed unmatched. Germline V gives CDR1 SEHNR, CDR2 FQNEAQ (reference sequence). The CDR3 DNA follows: TGTGCCAGCAGCACGGGGACAGCCTACGAGCAGTACTTC. This translates into CASSTGTAYEQYF.

The chain joins TRBV4-3 to TRBJ1-4; 8 bases map to TRBD1. Germline assignment: CDR1 LGHNA and CDR2 YSLEER. V shed 3 bases, J shed 0 bases, and the junction held 12 bases outside the gene matches. The CDR3 is made up of 19 amino acids. In DNA form, the CDR3 reads TGCGCCAGCAGCCAGCGACAGGGGACCGTGGCCTCAACTAATGAAAAACTGTTTTTT. This translates into CASSQRQGTVASTNEKLFF.

V is TRBV18 and J is TRBJ2-5, with D unresolved. The CDR3 loop spans 12 amino acids. CDR1 is KGHSH, CDR2 LQKENI, per germline. Trimming removed 0 bases at V and 4 bases at J, with 3 bases between. The CDR3 is CASSPPRETQYF. The CDR3 bases are TGTGCCAGCTCACCACCCCGAGAGACCCAGTACTTC.

The chain has TRBV5-1 and TRBJ1-1; D remains ambiguous. Looked up from germline, CDR1 is SGHRS and CDR2 is YFSETQ. The germline V and J ends were trimmed by 5 bases and 1 base, with 9 bases remaining between them. The CDR3 totals 13 residues. The chain's CDR3 is CASRDEANTEAFF. The CDR3 DNA reads TGCGCCAGCAGGGATGAGGCGAACACTGAAGCTTTCTTT. Based on the CDR3 plus reference TRBV5-1 and TRBJ1-1, the full variable domain is KAGVTQTPRYLIKTRGQQVTLSCSPISGHRSVSWYQQTPGQGLQFLFEYFSETQRNKGNFPGRFSGRQFSNSRSEMNVSTLELGDSALYLCASRDEANTEAFFGQGTRLTVV.

CDR3 nucleotides: TGTGCCAGCAGGTTGGGGAACTCCTACGAGCAGTACTTC. Protein: CASRLGNSYEQYF. The chain carries TRBV6-5 and TRBJ2-7; D is unclear. Germline V gives CDR1 MNHEY, CDR2 SVGAGI. The germline V and J ends were trimmed by 6 bases and 0 bases, with 9 bases remaining between them. CDR3 length: 13 residues.

The sample holds a few counts of this clone. The rearrangement uses TRBV19 and TRBJ2-5; weak D call: TRBD1 (5 bases). V was trimmed by 4 bases and J by 3 bases, leaving 6 bases between them. The CDR3 covers 12 residues. Germline values: CDR1 LNHDA, CDR2 SQIVND (reference sequence). CDR3 loop: CASSTGKETQYF. CDR3 DNA sequence: TGTGCCAGTAGTACAGGGAAAGAGACCCAGTACTTC.